The sequence of this TCR beta chain was determined in a study of blood T cell repertoires in COVID-19. Profiling relied on immunoSEQ multiplex PCR, and the TCRdb table lists in-frame clones only, not all of them. Among a few hundred thousand clones listed, around 90% were seen once. CDR1 PRHDT and CDR2 FYEKMQ come from the germline V gene (reference sequence). Trimming shortened V by 3 bases and J by 1 base, and 7 bases separated the two germline ends. This CDR3 spans 13 amino acids. Sequencing used PBMCs or T cells enriched from blood (not recorded which). The rearrangement uses TRBV13 and TRBJ2-7; D remains ambiguous. The TCR comes from a man aged 25-45 years who had been exposed to COVID-19. The CDR3, as DNA: TGTGCCAGCAGCTTTAGTATTTCCTACGAGCAGTACTTC. Translation gives CASSFSISYEQYF.